The 25 T cell receptor beta chains below were found in one sample sequenced in a study of CD8 T cells in Susac syndrome. Reverse transcription of about 0.5 to 1 ug RNA was carried out with random hexamers. TCRdb called the immunoSEQ multiplex PCR reads again in MiXCR, with one record for every CDR3 protein. The sample records about 200,000 distinct CDR3 sequences, 85% to 95% being singletons. Sequenced input: CD4+ T cells from PBMCs. These receptors came from a human donor in good health.

This sequence joins TRBV20-1 and TRBJ2-7; 10 nucleotides align to TRBD1. The germline V gene encodes CDR1 DFQATT and CDR2 SNEGSKA (reference sequence). V was pared by 6 bases and J by 9 bases, with 14 bases of the junction left unmatched. The CDR3 is made up of 14 amino acids. For the CDR3, the DNA is TGCAGTGCCGTTCGGGGACAGGGGTTCGCCGGGCAGTACTTC. Translating gives CSAVRGQGFAGQYF.

V usage is TRBV29-1 and J usage is TRBJ2-5, with D unclear. Germline CDR1 and CDR2: SQVTM and ANQGSEA. The CDR3 is made up of 12 amino acids. Trimming took off 5 bases at V and 2 bases at J, with 9 bases between the two ends. The CDR3 coding sequence is TGCAGCGTTTCAGACGGTCAAGAGACCCAGTACTTC. Translating gives CSVSDGQETQYF.

V and J are TRBV19 and TRBJ1-2; D ambiguous. The length of the CDR3 is 13 residues. Between the trimmed V and J ends, which lost 6 bases and 7 bases, there was a span of 15 bases. Germline V gene sequence: CDR1 LNHDA, CDR2 SQIVND (reference sequence). The CDR3 nucleotides read TGTGCCAGTAGCCTCAACGGAGGATTTGGCTACACCTTC. Translation: CASSLNGGFGYTF.

The V gene is TRBV28, the J gene TRBJ2-2, with D perhaps being TRBD1 or TRBD2 (6 bases each). This CDR3 comprises 13 residues. Trimming took 5 bases from V and 6 from J, leaving 10 bases between them. Germline CDR1 is MDHEN and CDR2 is SYDVKM. For the CDR3, the DNA is TGTGCCAGCAGTCGAGGGGGGCCCGGGGAGCTGTTTTTT. This codes for CASSRGGPGELFF.

This rearrangement joins TRBV20-1 to TRBJ2-3, with 7 bases fitting TRBD1. The CDR3 is 14 amino acids. J lost 4 bases, V lost 6 bases, and 10 bases had no gene match. Germline V gene data show CDR1 as DFQATT and CDR2 as SNEGSKA (reference sequence). CDR3 in DNA: TGCAGTGCCCCGGGACAGCCCCGACCAGATACGCAGTATTTT. Translated, it gives CSAPGQPRPDTQYF.

V is TRBV5-1 and J is TRBJ1-4; TRBD1 might be the D (6 bases). Germline CDR1 reads SGHRS; CDR2 reads YFSETQ. The V gene lost 4 bases and the J gene lost 2 bases, with 6 bases spanning the gap. There are 13 residues in the CDR3. In DNA form, the CDR3 reads TGCGCCAGCAGCAGGGGGACTAATGAAAAACTGTTTTTT. Translated: CASSRGTNEKLFF.

The rearrangement uses TRBV20-1 and TRBJ1-5; TRBD1 agrees at 8 bases. The CDR3 loop spans 15 amino acids. The germline V gene has CDR1 DFQATT and CDR2 SNEGSKA (reference sequence). V lost 6 bases, J lost 2 bases, and 9 bases stayed unmatched. CDR3 amino acids: CSAERTGRGNQPQHF. The CDR3 nucleotides are TGCAGTGCCGAGAGGACAGGGAGAGGCAATCAGCCCCAGCATTTT.

J is TRBJ1-4 and V is TRBV7-2; D may be TRBD1 (5 bases). CDR1 is SGHTA, CDR2 FQGNSA, per germline. Deletions cut 10 bases from V and 0 bases from J, with 18 bases between. The CDR3 has 16 residues. The CDR3 is CATTRDQIATNEKLFF. The DNA of the CDR3 is TGTGCCACCACTCGGGACCAGATAGCAACTAATGAAAAACTGTTTTTT.

The chain links TRBV5-1 to TRBJ2-7; tentatively, D is TRBD2 (5 bases). Germline CDR1 SGHRS, CDR2 YFSETQ. This CDR3 comprises 14 residues. Trimming cost V 0 bases and J 2 bases, with 9 bases left between them. CDR3 bases: TGCGCCAGCAGCTTGGCCGCGGGCGCCTACGAGCAGTACTTC. Translating gives CASSLAAGAYEQYF.

The CDR3 spells CASSLVGGSNQPQHF. The DNA for the CDR3 is TGTGCCAGCAGCTTAGTGGGTGGGAGCAATCAGCCCCAGCATTTT. The V and J genes are TRBV7-2 and TRBJ1-5, with D unclear. CDR3 length: 15 amino acids. Germline V gives CDR1 SGHTA, CDR2 FQGNSA. The V end was cut by 1 base, the J end by 1 base, with 8 bases between.

V gene TRBV4-1 combines with J gene TRBJ1-6; 9 bases are a match to TRBD1. The CDR3 runs to 15 residues. V lost 4 bases, J lost 8 bases, and 6 bases stayed unmatched. CDR1 and CDR2 from the germline V gene are MGHRA and YSYEKL. CDR3 sequence reads: CASSRPGQGDSPLHF. Written as DNA, the CDR3 is TGCGCCAGCAGCCGCCCGGGACAGGGAGATTCACCCCTCCACTTT.

The chain has TRBV7-2 and TRBJ1-6, with D unresolved. The CDR3 extends over 13 amino acids. Trimming pared 5 bases from V and 9 bases from J, leaving 11 bases between. Germline values: CDR1 SGHTA, CDR2 FQGNSA. The chain's CDR3 is CASSPSFGSPLHF. CDR3 DNA sequence: TGTGCCAGCAGCCCCTCCTTTGGTTCACCCCTCCACTTT.

The gene calls are TRBV18 and TRBJ2-5, with TRBD2 identical over 10 bases. The CDR3 length is 16 residues. Germline CDR1 reads KGHSH; CDR2 reads LQKENI. The trim removed 0 bases at V and 5 bases at J, leaving 6 bases unmatched. CDR3 loop: CASSPPSGGASETQYF. The CDR3 nucleotides are TGTGCCAGCTCACCACCGAGCGGGGGGGCCTCGGAGACCCAGTACTTC.

This chain connects TRBV28 to TRBJ2-5; a possible D gene is TRBD2 (5 bases). V shed 6 bases and J shed 4 bases, with 15 bases lying between them. CDR1 is MDHEN, CDR2 SYDVKM, per germline. CDR3 size: 14 residues. The CDR3 spells CASSPPGWSETQYF. The CDR3 region has the DNA TGTGCCAGCAGCCCCCCGGGGTGGTCAGAGACCCAGTACTTC.

The chain combines TRBV4-1 with TRBJ2-5; no definite D call. The CDR3 is 13 residues long. V was shortened by 1 base and J by 4 bases, with 7 bases between the two germline ends. CDR1 and CDR2 from the germline V gene are MGHRA and YSYEKL. Here the CDR3 reads CASSQVGPETQYF. CDR3 DNA sequence: TGCGCCAGCAGCCAAGTAGGACCAGAGACCCAGTACTTC.

This chain connects TRBV29-1 to TRBJ1-1; D is uncertain. Germline V gene sequence: CDR1 SQVTM, CDR2 ANQGSEA. This CDR3 spans 11 amino acids. CDR3 in DNA: TGCACCACCTCGGGCGCAGGTCCAGCTTTCTTT. It encodes CTTSGAGPAFF.

This chain connects TRBV6-1 to TRBJ1-2; D gene uncertain. Germline-derived CDR1 and CDR2 are MNHNS and SASEGT. Trimming removed 6 bases at V and 5 bases at J, with 10 bases between. The CDR3 covers 12 residues. In DNA, the CDR3 is TGTGCCAGCAGGGAGGCCACGTATGGCTACACCTTC. Residues: CASREATYGYTF.

This clonotype has only one observation. The gene calls are TRBV28 and TRBJ1-1; D ambiguous. The CDR3 loop spans 14 amino acids. Trimming left V 4 bases short and J 5 bases short, with 14 bases between. Looked up from germline, CDR1 is MDHEN and CDR2 is SYDVKM. CDR3 protein: CASSWATGGTEAFF. The CDR3 region has the DNA TGTGCCAGCAGTTGGGCAACGGGAGGAACTGAAGCTTTCTTT.

In its sample, this clonotype was seen once. The V call is TRBV12-3 or TRBV12-4, the J call TRBJ2-5; 10 nucleotides line up with TRBD2. Trimming cost V 2 bases and J 5 bases; bases outside gene matches: 5. The CDR3 runs to 15 residues. CDR3 in DNA: TGTGCCAGCAGTTTACAAGCGGGGGGGCAGGAGACCCAGTACTTC. The encoded protein is CASSLQAGGQETQYF.

This chain links TRBV7-9 with TRBJ2-3; D gene unclear. Germline-derived CDR1 and CDR2 are SEHNR and FQNEAQ (reference sequence). The CDR3 runs to 16 residues. V was trimmed by 0 bases and J by 2 bases, leaving 12 bases between them. Written as DNA, the CDR3 is TGTGCCAGCAGCTTAGCAGGCGCGCTTCTCACAGATACGCAGTATTTT. This sequence encodes CASSLAGALLTDTQYF. The complete variable domain, with remaining parts taken from reference TRBV7-9 and TRBJ2-3, reads DTGVSQNPRHKITKRGQNVTFRCDPISEHNRLYWYRQTLGQGPEFLTYFQNEAQLEKSRLLSDRFSAERPKGSFSTLEIQRTEQGDSAMYLCASSLAGALLTDTQYFGPGTRLTVL.

The chain carries TRBV7-9 and TRBJ2-2; D gene unclear. Trimming removed 3 bases from V and 1 base from J, with 9 bases in between. The germline gives CDR1 SEHNR, CDR2 FQNEAQ (reference sequence). The CDR3 sequence is 15 residues long. CDR3 loop: CASSFLGRNTGELFF. The CDR3 DNA reads TGTGCCAGCAGCTTTTTAGGCAGGAACACCGGGGAGCTGTTTTTT.

The chain combines TRBV11-3 with TRBJ2-2; no clear D gene. The V gene's germline CDR1 is SGHNT and CDR2 YENEEA. V lost 2 bases and J lost 7, with 8 bases in between. The CDR3 runs to 13 residues. This CDR3 reads CASSLITGGELFF. CDR3 DNA: TGTGCCAGCAGCTTAATTACTGGCGGGGAGCTGTTTTTT.

The J gene is TRBJ2-7, the V gene TRBV7-9, with D unresolved. This CDR3 has 12 amino acids. Germline lookup yields CDR1 SEHNR and CDR2 FQNEAQ (reference sequence). Trimming pared 2 bases from V and 4 bases from J, leaving 6 bases between. CDR3: CASSLIQYEQYF. The CDR3 bases are TGTGCCAGCAGCTTAATCCAATACGAGCAGTACTTC.

This chain uses TRBV6-5 with TRBJ1-2, with 7 positions matching TRBD1. This CDR3 is built from 15 residues. Trimming cost V 2 bases and J 1 base; bases outside gene matches: 4. Germline V gene lookup returns CDR1 MNHEY and CDR2 SVGAGI. CDR3 nucleotide sequence: TGTGCCAGCAGTTACGCGGCAGGGGGTAACTATGGCTACACCTTC. Protein sequence: CASSYAAGGNYGYTF.

The V gene is TRBV20-1, the J gene TRBJ2-5; TRBD2 aligns across 7 bases. CDR3 length equals 12 residues. J gave up 4 bases and V 6 bases, and 5 bases lay outside the gene matches. Germline CDR1 and CDR2: DFQATT and SNEGSKA (reference sequence). Here the CDR3 DNA reads TGCAGTGCGTCGGGGGGTGGAGAGACCCAGTACTTC. It yields the protein CSASGGGETQYF.